This T cell receptor beta chain derives from a study of Tregs in tolerant kidney transplant recipients. Unstimulated regulatory T cells (CD4+CD25+CD127-), CD4+CD25- non-regulatory cells, CD4 and CD8 cells were FACS-sorted from thawed PBMCs. Germline CDR1 and CDR2: MNHEY and SVGAGI. CDR3 size: 13 residues. V dropped 7 bases and J dropped 5 bases, with 11 bases sitting between them. TCRdb's copy holds only in-frame clones and misses some; the assay was immunoSEQ multiplex PCR. The table lists 120,000 or so clones, around 94% of them singletons. The origin of this receptor is a human donor in good health. The gene calls are TRBV6-5 and TRBJ2-2, with D tentatively TRBD1 (6 bases). Sequencing was done on a sample of CD4+ T cells from blood. DNA for the CDR3: TGTGCCAGCAAACAGGGCACGACCGGGGAGCTGTTTTTT. Protein product: CASKQGTTGELFF.